These T cell receptor beta chains were read from a single sample in a study of OX40 agonist ivuxolimab in advanced cancers. The assay was immunoSEQ multiplex PCR, and TCRdb's table has in-frame clones only and misses some. Of roughly 68,000 clones listed, 85% to 95% are singletons. The material sequenced was CD4+ or CD8+ T cells sorted from blood, taken in a trial of the OX40 agonist ivuxolimab. These receptors all stem from an adult with an advanced solid tumor such as melanoma, head and neck, liver or kidney cancer. Each CDR3 is given with its conserved first and last residue. D genes are given only for firm matches. Some rows mark clone size as missing; the rest say once, few, many or name a class of expanded clone.

>NA|NA|TRBJ2-2|TRBV18
TGTGCCAGCTCACCAGCAGGAATGAACACCGGGGAGCTGTTTTTT
CASSPAGMNTGELFF
>NA|NA|TRBJ1-4|TRBV6-5
TGTGCCAGCAGAAAGGGATTCTCTTCCGAAAAACTGTTTTTT
CASRKGFSSEKLFF
>NA|NA|TRBJ1-2|TRBV10-1
TGCGCCAGCAGTGAGCAGGCTAACTATGGCTACACCTTC
CASSEQANYGYTF
>NA|NA|TRBJ2-7|TRBV2
TGTGCCAGCAGTGAGGCGAGACTGGGGGAGCAGTACTTC
CASSEARLGEQYF
>NA|NA|TRBJ2-7|TRBV28
TGTGCCAGCAGTCTTACAGGGGGGGGACTTACCTACGAGCAGTACTTC
CASSLTGGGLTYEQYF
>TRBD2|NA|TRBJ2-3|TRBV19
TGTGCCAGTAGCCGCGGGAGGGCCGGTTCAGATACGCAGTATTTT
CASSRGRAGSDTQYF
>NA|NA|TRBJ2-3|TRBV5-1
TGCGCCAGCAGCTTGGCGAACACAGATACGCAGTATTTT
CASSLANTDTQYF
>TRBD1|NA|TRBJ2-7|TRBV6-1
TGTGCCAGCAGTGAAGCCGGGACAGGGACCTACGAGCAGTACTTC
CASSEAGTGTYEQYF
>NA|NA|TRBJ1-2|TRBV2
TGTGCCAGCAGGGCTCGGGTGCAGTCAACCAACTATGGCTACACCTTC
CASRARVQSTNYGYTF
>TRBD2|NA|TRBJ2-4|TRBV18
TGTGCCAGCTCCCCCACGGCGGGGGGATCTCTGCTAGCCAAAAACATTCAGTACTTC
CASSPTAGGSLLAKNIQYF
>TRBD1|NA|TRBJ2-7|TRBV19
TGTGCCAGTTCCCCTATTGGGACAGGGGGGGCCCAGAGCTCCTACGAGCAGTACTTC
CASSPIGTGGAQSSYEQYF
>NA|few|TRBJ1-6|TRBV6-5
TGTGCCAGCAGACCGGTGGGGGGTTCACCCCTCCACTTT
CASRPVGGSPLHF
>NA|NA|TRBJ2-2|TRBV27
TGTGCCAGCAGTTCTTTGACCAGGACGAACACCGGGGAGCTGTTTTTT
CASSSLTRTNTGELFF
>NA|once|TRBJ1-2|TRBV9
TGTGCCAGCAGCGTAGAACAGGGCCGGGACTATGGCTACACCTTC
CASSVEQGRDYGYTF
>NA|NA|TRBJ2-7|TRBV7-3
TGTGCCAGCAGCTTCGGCCAGGGCCCCTACGAGCAGTACTTC
CASSFGQGPYEQYF
>TRBD1|once|TRBJ2-4|TRBV9
TGTGCCAGCAGCACAAGGACAGGGGAAAACATTCAGTACTTC
CASSTRTGENIQYF
>NA|NA|TRBJ1-4|TRBV4-1
TGCGCCAGCAGCCAAGGCCAGGGCCCCAGGTCAAATGAAAAACTGTTTTTT
CASSQGQGPRSNEKLFF